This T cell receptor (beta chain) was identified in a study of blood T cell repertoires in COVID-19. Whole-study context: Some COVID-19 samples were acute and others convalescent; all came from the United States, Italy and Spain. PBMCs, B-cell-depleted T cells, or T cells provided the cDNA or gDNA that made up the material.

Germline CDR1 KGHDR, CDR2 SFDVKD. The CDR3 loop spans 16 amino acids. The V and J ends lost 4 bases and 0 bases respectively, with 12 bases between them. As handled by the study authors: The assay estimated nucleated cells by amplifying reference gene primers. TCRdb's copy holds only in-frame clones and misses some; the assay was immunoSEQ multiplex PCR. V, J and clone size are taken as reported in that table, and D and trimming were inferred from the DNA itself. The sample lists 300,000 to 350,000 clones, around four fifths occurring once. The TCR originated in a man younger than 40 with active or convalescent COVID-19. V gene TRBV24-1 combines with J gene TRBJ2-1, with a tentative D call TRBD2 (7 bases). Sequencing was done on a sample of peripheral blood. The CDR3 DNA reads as TGTGCCACCAGTGACCCGGGGGGCCGCTCCTACAATGAGCAGTTCTTC. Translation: CATSDPGGRSYNEQFF.